Below are 30 T cell receptor beta chains sequenced from a single sample in a study of blood T cell repertoires in COVID-19. Clones were read by immunoSEQ multiplex PCR, and TCRdb kept only the in-frame ones, dropping some. Of more than 300,000 clones listed, more than 75% are singletons. Sequencing used PBMCs or T cells enriched from blood (not recorded which). These receptors all come from a woman under 30 who had recovered from COVID-19.

This chain uses TRBV19 with TRBJ1-2, with 9 bases aligning to TRBD1. V shed 7 bases and J 8 bases; nucleotides not matched to a gene: 23. The CDR3 has 18 residues. CDR1 is LNHDA, CDR2 SQIVND, per germline (reference sequence). CDR3 residues: CASTSLNSTGTGLGGYTF. The CDR3 DNA reads TGTGCCAGTACCTCACTAAATTCAACCGGGACAGGGTTAGGCGGCTACACCTTC.

This chain links TRBV19 with TRBJ2-2, with 9 bases that match TRBD2. The junction had 13 bases not matched to a gene; V was cut back by 0 bases and J by 5 bases. Germline lookup yields CDR1 LNHDA and CDR2 SQIVND (reference sequence). The CDR3 runs to 19 residues. The CDR3 sequence is CASSIETPFSGRRTGELFF. The CDR3 region has the DNA TGTGCCAGTAGTATAGAGACACCTTTTAGCGGGAGACGGACCGGGGAGCTGTTTTTT.

This clone was picked up a small number of times. The chain recombines TRBV18 with TRBJ1-5, with 7 bases aligning to TRBD1. Germline V gene sequence: CDR1 KGHSH, CDR2 LQKENI. This CDR3 comprises 15 residues. Trimming took 4 bases from V and 0 from J; bases not matched to a gene: 3. The chain's CDR3 is CASSLGQDSNQPQHF. The CDR3 nucleotides read TGTGCCAGCTCACTTGGACAGGATAGCAATCAGCCCCAGCATTTT.

This chain links TRBV7-9 with TRBJ1-1; D ambiguous. This CDR3 contains 14 residues. The V end was cut by 2 bases, the J end by 0 bases, with 7 bases between. Germline V lookup: CDR1 SEHNR, CDR2 FQNEAQ (reference sequence). CDR3 protein: CASSLSYMNTEAFF. CDR3 bases: TGTGCCAGCAGCTTATCATACATGAACACTGAAGCTTTCTTT.

This clone appeared once. The V and J genes are TRBV4-1 and TRBJ1-5; maybe TRBD1 (5 bases). V gave up 0 bases and J gave up 6 bases, with 12 bases separating them. Germline loops: CDR1 MGHRA, CDR2 YSYEKL. The CDR3 is 15 amino acids. This CDR3 is CASSQDAGRGQPQHF. The CDR3 DNA is TGCGCCAGCAGCCAAGATGCAGGGCGGGGTCAGCCCCAGCATTTT.

This chain joins TRBV24-1 and TRBJ2-2; tentatively, D is TRBD1 (8 bases). Trimming took 6 bases from V and 7 from J, leaving 14 bases between them. CDR1 and CDR2 from the germline V gene are KGHDR and SFDVKD. The CDR3 sequence is 14 residues long. CDR3 in amino acids: CATSMTGEGGELFF. CDR3 nucleotide sequence: TGTGCCACCAGTATGACAGGGGAGGGCGGGGAGCTGTTTTTT.

The chain's CDR3 is CAWRRQGRYEQYF. The CDR3, as DNA: TGTGCCTGGAGGCGACAGGGCCGGTACGAGCAGTACTTC. The rearrangement joins TRBV30 to TRBJ2-7, with 7 positions matching TRBD1. This CDR3 region has 13 residues. J gave up 4 bases and V 3 bases, and 6 bases lay outside the gene matches. Germline assignment: CDR1 GTSNPN and CDR2 SVGIG (reference sequence).

The rearrangement links TRBV29-1 to TRBJ2-1; 14 bases match TRBD2. After removal of 7 bases from V and 4 bases from J, the junction contained 15 bases not matched to a gene. This CDR3 spans 18 amino acids. Germline V gene sequence: CDR1 SQVTM, CDR2 ANQGSEA. Here the CDR3 reads CSGHTGLAGGRGYNEQFF. The CDR3 nucleotides read TGCAGCGGACACACAGGACTAGCGGGAGGACGAGGTTACAATGAGCAGTTCTTC.

This chain joins TRBV30 and TRBJ2-5; tentatively, D is TRBD2 (5 bases). The V end was cut by 0 bases, the J end by 9 bases, with 14 bases between. The germline V gene has CDR1 GTSNPN and CDR2 SVGIG (reference sequence). There are 13 residues in the CDR3. The CDR3 DNA reads as TGTGCCTGGAGTGTAACAAGCGGTGGGGCCCAGTACTTC. Amino acids: CAWSVTSGGAQYF.

Regarding this clone: Distinct nucleotide sequences in the sample also encode this CDR3. This chain joins TRBV4-1 and TRBJ1-5; D gene ambiguous. The ends were cut back, 0 bases at V and 2 bases at J, with 5 bases in the middle. Germline V CDR1 and CDR2: MGHRA, YSYEKL. The CDR3 runs to 14 residues. The CDR3 loop is CASSQDRGNQPQHF. Here the CDR3 DNA reads TGCGCCAGCAGCCAAGATCGGGGCAATCAGCCCCAGCATTTT.

This chain links TRBV2 with TRBJ1-5, with 7 bases that match TRBD1. Looked up from germline, CDR1 is SNHLY and CDR2 is FYNNEI. This CDR3 is 15 amino acids long. Losses at the gene ends were 3 bases for V and 1 base for J; bases not matched to a gene: 3. The CDR3 reads CASSDSGGSNQPQHF. CDR3 nucleotide sequence: TGTGCCAGCAGTGATTCAGGGGGAAGCAATCAGCCCCAGCATTTT.

The CDR3 loop is CASSFTGVNTEAFF. The CDR3 DNA follows: TGTGCCAGCAGCTTTACAGGGGTGAACACTGAAGCTTTCTTT. The rearrangement uses TRBV7-8 and TRBJ1-1; 7 bases match TRBD1. After removal of 3 bases from V and 0 bases from J, the junction contained 1 base not matched to a gene. The length of the CDR3 is 14 residues. CDR1 and CDR2 (germline): SGHVS, FQNEAQ.

V gene TRBV9 combines with J gene TRBJ2-6; D is unclear. The CDR3 extends over 15 amino acids. V lost 1 base to trimming and J lost 0 bases, with 5 bases between them. Looked up from germline, CDR1 is SGDLS and CDR2 is YYNGEE. CDR3 amino acids: CASSVSGSGANVLTF. The CDR3 coding sequence is TGTGCCAGCAGCGTATCAGGCTCTGGGGCCAACGTCCTGACTTTC.

This clone was observed a single time. The chain has TRBV27 and TRBJ2-3; 12 nucleotides match TRBD2. V shed 6 bases and J 5 bases; nucleotides not matched to a gene: 9. CDR1 and CDR2 from the germline V gene are MNHEY and SMNVEV (reference sequence). CDR3 length: 16 amino acids. CDR3 residues: CASRGGLAGGEDTQYF. CDR3 in DNA: TGTGCCAGCAGAGGGGGCCTAGCGGGAGGGGAAGATACGCAGTATTTT.

The rearrangement joins TRBV5-1 to TRBJ2-5; the match to TRBD1 covers 9 bases. Germline V CDR1 and CDR2: SGHRS, YFSETQ. The V gene end was trimmed by 2 bases and the J gene end by 5 bases; junction bases not matched to a gene: 4. The CDR3 runs 14 residues. In nucleotides, the CDR3 is TGCGCCAGCAGCTTACAGGGGGCGGGGGAGACCCAGTACTTC. Its translation: CASSLQGAGETQYF.

Remarks on this clone: One junction end does not reproduce the germline sequence, and a read error may be involved. This chain joins TRBV7-7 and TRBJ2-7, with TRBD1 matching over 10 bases. The germline V gene encodes CDR1 SSHAT and CDR2 FNYEAQ (reference sequence). CDR3 size: 15 residues. CDR3 bases: TGTGCTAGCAGCTTAGGGACAGGGGAACCCTACGAGCAGTACTTC. Protein sequence: CASSLGTGEPYEQYF. The whole variable domain, remainder taken from reference TRBV7-7 and TRBJ2-7, is GAGVSQSPRYKVTKRGQDVTLRCDPISSHATLYWYQQALGQGPEFLTYFNYEAQPDKSGLPSDRFSAERPEGSISTLTIQRTEQRDSAMYRCASSLGTGEPYEQYFGPGTRLTVT.

The gene calls are TRBV3-1 (or the pseudogene TRBV3-2) and TRBJ2-7; 7 bases map to TRBD2. Trimming at V came to 4 bases and at J to 1 base, leaving 1 base not matched to a gene. Germline V gene lookup returns CDR1 LGHDT and CDR2 YNNKEL (reference sequence). The CDR3 loop spans 13 amino acids. The CDR3 coding sequence is TGTGCCAGCAGCCGTAGCGGGTCCTACGAGCAGTACTTC. Encoded protein: CASSRSGSYEQYF.

The genes are TRBV7-3 and TRBJ2-1; TRBD2 matches at 8 bases. The CDR3 loop spans 15 amino acids. V gave up 2 bases and J gave up 4 bases; unmatched junction bases: 4. In germline, CDR1 is SGHTA, CDR2 FQGTGA. The CDR3: CASSLDAGGYNEQFF. CDR3 nucleotide sequence: TGTGCCAGCAGCTTAGACGCGGGGGGATACAATGAGCAGTTCTTC.

The chain has TRBV11-2 and TRBJ2-2; D possibly corresponds to TRBD2 (6 bases). The ends were cut back, 5 bases at V and 7 bases at J, with 17 bases in the middle. The length of the CDR3 is 15 residues. Germline V gene data show CDR1 as SGHAT and CDR2 as FQNNGV. CDR3 bases: TGTGCCAGCAGCCCTTGGGCGGGGTCGGGCGGGGAGCTGTTTTTT. This translates into CASSPWAGSGGELFF.

This chain connects TRBV21-1 to TRBJ1-4. TRBV21-1 is annotated as a pseudogene. The CDR3 consists of 17 residues. The CDR3 sequence is CATPQGGATRINEKLFF. CDR3 sequence (DNA): TGTGCCACCCCTCAGGGAGGGGCAACCAGGATTAATGAAAAACTGTTTTTT.

DNA for the CDR3: TGTGCCAGCAGAGTAACAGGGCATAATCAGCCCCAGCATTTT. Its translation is CASRVTGHNQPQHF. V gene TRBV2 combines with J gene TRBJ1-5, with D perhaps TRBD1 (6 bases). Per the germline V gene, CDR1 is SNHLY and CDR2 is FYNNEI. CDR3 length: 14 amino acids. V lost 6 bases and J lost 4, with 13 bases in between.

V usage is TRBV11-2 and J usage is TRBJ1-2, with TRBD1 matching over 8 bases. Germline assignment: CDR1 SGHAT and CDR2 FQNNGV. The length of the CDR3 is 16 residues. Losses at the gene ends were 2 bases for V and 3 bases for J; bases not matched to a gene: 8. The CDR3 bases are TGTGCCAGCAGCTTACGACAAGACAGGGGCGACTATGGCTACACCTTC. Encoded protein: CASSLRQDRGDYGYTF.

V gene TRBV28 combines with J gene TRBJ2-7; tentative D call: TRBD1 (5 bases). The CDR3 sequence is 16 residues long. With 5 bases removed from V and 2 bases from J, the gap between germline ends came to 19 bases. Germline values: CDR1 MDHEN, CDR2 SYDVKM. The CDR3 DNA sequence: TGTGCCAGCAGTCGATCCATAGACAGCCTGACCTACGAGCAGTACTTC. It codes for CASSRSIDSLTYEQYF.

This chain links TRBV7-2 with TRBJ2-3, with D possibly being TRBD1 (6 bases). The CDR3 runs to 15 residues. CDR1 SGHTA and CDR2 FQGNSA come from the germline V gene. Deletions cut 7 bases from V and 4 bases from J, with 18 bases between. DNA of the CDR3: TGTGCCAGCACCCTTGTTAGGGGGAGCGCAGATACGCAGTATTTT. Residues: CASTLVRGSADTQYF.

This chain joins TRBV7-8 and TRBJ1-1; 7 bases align to TRBD1. With V trimmed by 3 bases and J by 0 bases, 22 bases remained unmatched. This CDR3 spans 21 amino acids. CDR1 is SGHVS and CDR2 is FQNEAQ in the germline V gene. The CDR3 sequence: CASSLTTGVFFSTEMNTEAFF. Written as DNA, the CDR3 is TGTGCCAGCAGCTTGACCACAGGGGTTTTTTTTTCAACCGAGATGAACACTGAAGCTTTCTTT. The whole variable domain, filled in from reference TRBV7-8 and TRBJ1-1, reads GAGVSQSPRYKVAKRGQDVALRCDPISGHVSLFWYQQALGQGPEFLTYFQNEAQLDKSGLPSDRFFAERPEGSVSTLKIQRTQQEDSAVYLCASSLTTGVFFSTEMNTEAFFGQGTRLTVV.

The rearrangement uses TRBV2 and TRBJ1-1; a weak D match, TRBD1 (6 bases). The CDR3 sequence is 11 residues long. Per germline, CDR1 SNHLY and CDR2 FYNNEI. The V gene lost 10 bases and the J gene lost 8 bases, with 14 bases spanning the gap. The CDR3 sequence: CAISDSPEAFF. CDR3 in DNA: TGTGCCATCTCGGACAGCCCAGAAGCTTTCTTT.

This clone was found a few times. The rearrangement joins TRBV27 to TRBJ2-2; tentative D call: TRBD2 (6 bases). The CDR3 is made up of 14 amino acids. Germline CDR1 MNHEY, CDR2 SMNVEV (reference sequence). V lost 5 bases and J 4 bases, leaving 11 bases between the germline ends. For the CDR3, the DNA is TGTGCCAGCAGTATCCGGGGGAGCACCGGGGAGCTGTTTTTT. Translation gives CASSIRGSTGELFF.

This sequence joins TRBV9 and TRBJ1-2, with 11 nucleotides matching TRBD1. J gave up 5 bases and V 3 bases, and 12 bases lay outside the gene matches. Germline CDR1 and CDR2: SGDLS and YYNGEE. The CDR3 covers 17 residues. The CDR3 loop reads CASSEEDGQGARYGYTF. In DNA, the CDR3 is TGTGCCAGCAGCGAGGAGGACGGACAGGGGGCCAGATATGGCTACACCTTC. The variable domain in full, with the rest retrieved from reference TRBV9 and TRBJ1-2, is DSGVTQTPKHLITATGQRVTLRCSPRSGDLSVYWYQQSLDQGLQFLIQYYNGEERAKGNILERFSAQQFPDLHSELNLSSLELGDSALYFCASSEEDGQGARYGYTFGSGTRLTVV.

In this sample, this clone turned up many times. The chain uses TRBV7-2 and TRBJ2-3; possibly TRBD1 for D (6 bases). The CDR3 runs to 14 residues. V shed 3 bases and J shed 2 bases, with 9 bases lying between them. CDR1 is SGHTA and CDR2 is FQGNSA in the germline V gene. The CDR3 bases are TGTGCCAGCAGCTTGTGGACAGTCACAGATACGCAGTATTTT. It translates to CASSLWTVTDTQYF.

The chain joins TRBV7-7 to TRBJ2-1, with 7 bases lining up with TRBD2. Trimming at V came to 1 base and at J to 7 bases, leaving 10 bases not matched to a gene. CDR3 size: 16 residues. Germline CDR1 and CDR2: SSHAT and FNYEAQ (reference sequence). CDR3 protein: CASSLGGGVFSNEQFF. The DNA for the CDR3 is TGTGCCAGCAGCTTAGGTGGGGGGGTATTTTCGAATGAGCAGTTCTTC.